Here is one TCR beta chain with its context. Its target is not known. The data derive from a study of T cell repertoires in cytomegalovirus infection. Each CDR3 protein gets one entry after TCRdb re-called the reads with MiXCR. The table lists 150,000 to 200,000 distinct CDR3 sequences, 13% to 15% of them singletons. Study-wide findings and caveats: Carriers of CMV plus the relevant HLA were identified by cumulative public TCR beta family frequency.

The clonotype was recovered from a human donor in good health (CMV status not recorded). Some clones in this sample may be carry-over from other donors' samples. The specimen sequenced was PBMCs.

The CDR3 DNA reads as TGTGCCAGCAGCGCGGGACAAAGGAACACTGAAGCTTTCTTT. Its translation: CASSAGQRNTEAFF. This chain joins TRBV7-6 and TRBJ1-1; D is possibly TRBD1 (6 bases). V lost 5 bases and J 1 base, leaving 11 bases between the germline ends. Germline values: CDR1 SGHVS, CDR2 FNYEAQ. The CDR3 sequence is 14 residues long. Based on the CDR3 plus reference TRBV7-6 and TRBJ1-1, the full variable domain is GAGVSQSPRYKVTKRGQDVALRCDPISGHVSLYWYRQALGQGPEFLTYFNYEAQQDKSGLPNDRFSAERPEGSISTLTIQRTEQRDSAMYRCASSAGQRNTEAFFGQGTRLTVV.